These 14 T cell receptor beta chains originate from one sample sequenced in a study of OX40 agonist ivuxolimab in advanced cancers. Assay used: immunoSEQ multiplex PCR; TCRdb lists only in-frame clones, some missing. The table includes approximately 20,000 clones, around 90% detected once. The specimen was CD4+ or CD8+ T cells sorted from blood, collected in a trial of the OX40 agonist ivuxolimab. These receptors were obtained from an adult with an advanced solid tumor such as melanoma, head and neck, liver or kidney cancer.

The chain has TRBV9 and TRBJ1-4; no firm D call. Germline V CDR1 and CDR2: SGDLS, YYNGEE. The ends were cut back, 0 bases at V and 6 bases at J, with 9 bases in the middle. The CDR3 length is 14 residues. CDR3 bases: TGTGCCAGCAGCGTAGGGGATTTGGATGAAAAACTGTTTTTT. The encoded protein is CASSVGDLDEKLFF.

This clone appeared a few times. The chain employs TRBV18 and TRBJ1-6, with D perhaps matching TRBD1 (6 bases). V lost 7 bases and J lost 13, with 14 bases in between. The CDR3 is 12 amino acids. CDR1 and CDR2 (germline): KGHSH, LQKENI. The CDR3 nucleotides are TGTGCCAGCTTTATCCAACAGGGCCCCCTCCACTTT. Its translation: CASFIQQGPLHF.

The chain carries TRBV23-1 and TRBJ2-7; TRBD1 matches 7 bases. TRBV23-1 is an open reading frame whose function is uncertain. The CDR3 has 14 amino acids. The V and J ends lost 4 bases and 6 bases, in that order; junction bases with no gene match: 9. CDR3 loop: CASSRTKRQGEQYF. Written as DNA, the CDR3 is TGCGCCAGCAGTCGAACTAAAAGACAGGGCGAGCAGTACTTC.

The J gene is TRBJ1-1, the V gene TRBV6-6; weak D call: TRBD1 (5 bases). CDR1 is MNHNY and CDR2 is SVGAGI in the germline V gene (reference sequence). The CDR3 spans 15 residues. V shed 10 bases and J shed 4 bases, with 22 bases lying between them. In DNA, the CDR3 is TGTGCCATCACCGACCGGGACCGCGAACTCACTGAAGCTTTCTTT. This translates into CAITDRDRELTEAFF.

This chain connects TRBV6-1 to TRBJ1-2; D remains ambiguous. Trimming took 3 bases from V and 4 from J, leaving 9 bases between them. CDR3 length: 13 residues. Germline V gene data show CDR1 as MNHNS and CDR2 as SASEGT. The CDR3 DNA reads as TGTGCCAGCAGTGATGCTCTCCCCTATGGCTACACCTTC. Translation: CASSDALPYGYTF.

The genes are TRBV6-5 and TRBJ1-2, with TRBD1 identical over 7 bases. With V trimmed by 7 bases and J by 4 bases, 9 bases remained unmatched. This CDR3 region has 14 residues. Germline CDR1 is MNHEY and CDR2 is SVGAGI. CDR3 DNA sequence: TGTGCCAGCACCACAGGGGAGGGCGGCTATGGCTACACCTTC. Protein: CASTTGEGGYGYTF.

This chain connects TRBV7-8 to TRBJ2-1; 9 bases agree with TRBD1. The J segment lost 9 bases and the V segment lost 5 bases, leaving 5 bases of the junction unmatched. Per the germline V gene, CDR1 is SGHVS and CDR2 is FQNEAQ. The CDR3 is made up of 13 amino acids. CDR3 in DNA: TGTGCCAGCAGCGATCGGGGACAGGGTGAGCAGTTCTTC. Translation gives CASSDRGQGEQFF.

The chain couples TRBV9 to TRBJ2-1; 11 nucleotides align to TRBD2. V was pared by 6 bases and J by 7 bases, with 12 bases of the junction left unmatched. From germline, CDR1 is SGDLS and CDR2 YYNGEE. The CDR3 length is 16 residues. DNA of the CDR3: TGTGCCAGCACCCCACTAGCGGGAGTTTCGGCTAATGAGCAGTTCTTC. It encodes CASTPLAGVSANEQFF.

This clone was picked up a small number of times. The chain has TRBV5-4 and TRBJ1-2, with D possibly matching TRBD1 (5 bases). Trimming removed 3 bases at V and 7 bases at J, with 19 bases between. The germline V gene has CDR1 SGHNT and CDR2 YYREEE (reference sequence). The CDR3 runs to 15 residues. The CDR3 nucleotides are TGTGCCAGCAGCTACAATGCCAAGGGGCCGGGTGGCTACACCTTC. Amino acid sequence: CASSYNAKGPGGYTF.

The J gene is TRBJ2-7, the V gene TRBV27; 7 bases map to TRBD2. With V trimmed by 1 base and J by 3 bases, 12 bases remained unmatched. The germline gives CDR1 MNHEY, CDR2 SMNVEV (reference sequence). The CDR3 has 17 residues. DNA for the CDR3: TGTGCCAGCAGTTTATTAAGTCCGGGAGGTTTAGGCTACGAGCAGTACTTC. Translating gives CASSLLSPGGLGYEQYF.

The V and J genes are TRBV14 and TRBJ2-3; D is tentatively TRBD1 or TRBD2 (5 bases each). This CDR3 region has 16 residues. V lost 1 base, J lost 6 bases, and 17 bases lay in between. Germline assignment: CDR1 SGHDN and CDR2 FVKESK. CDR3 protein: CASSQVRDVRLDTQYF. Written as DNA, the CDR3 is TGTGCCAGCAGCCAAGTCCGGGACGTTCGCTTGGATACGCAGTATTTT. The whole variable domain, filled in from reference TRBV14 and TRBJ2-3, reads EAGVTQFPSHSVIEKGQTVTLRCDPISGHDNLYWYRRVMGKEIKFLLHFVKESKQDESGMPNNRFLAERTGGTYSTLKVQPAELEDSGVYFCASSQVRDVRLDTQYFGPGTRLTVL.

The rearrangement joins TRBV11-2 to TRBJ2-7, with D perhaps assigned TRBD1 or TRBD2 (5 bases each). V lost 4 bases to trimming and J lost 0 bases, with 16 bases between them. Germline V gene sequence: CDR1 SGHAT, CDR2 FQNNGV. CDR3 length: 16 amino acids. CDR3 sequence: CASSSGTYLGSYEQYF. CDR3 sequence (DNA): TGTGCCAGCAGCTCCGGGACCTACCTGGGCTCCTACGAGCAGTACTTC. The whole variable domain, filled in from reference TRBV11-2 and TRBJ2-7, reads EAGVAQSPRYKIIEKRQSVAFWCNPISGHATLYWYQQILGQGPKLLIQFQNNGVVDDSQLPKDRFSAERLKGVDSTLKIQPAKLEDSAVYLCASSSGTYLGSYEQYFGPGTRLTVT.

CDR3 DNA: TGTGCCAGCAGCTTAACTAGCGGGACAACTTTAGAGCAGTACTTC. This encodes CASSLTSGTTLEQYF. The chain joins TRBV7-8 to TRBJ2-7, with 10 positions matching TRBD2. CDR3 size: 15 residues. Per germline, CDR1 SGHVS and CDR2 FQNEAQ. V was pared by 2 bases and J by 7 bases, with 8 bases of the junction left unmatched.

V and J are TRBV7-3 and TRBJ1-2, with 7 bases aligning to TRBD1. Per germline, CDR1 SGHTA and CDR2 FQGTGA. Unmatched junction bases numbered 10, after V lost 4 bases and J lost 5 bases. The CDR3 spans 15 residues. For the CDR3, the DNA is TGTGCCAGCAGCTCGCGAGGGGGCAGAGCTTATGGCTACACCTTC. Amino acids: CASSSRGGRAYGYTF.